Listed below are T cell receptor beta chains from one sample, sequenced in a study of shared clonotypes between healthy human individuals. Clones were sequenced by immunoSEQ multiplex PCR, and TCRdb holds only the in-frame ones, with some missing. The table lists fewer than 1.4 million clones, around 78% of them singletons. Sequencing was performed on memory CD4+ T cells from PBMCs. These receptors were collected from a man aged 18 to 30 in good health. Some clones in this sample may be carry-over from other donors' samples. Each CDR3 is given without its conserved first and last residue. Clone size is shown for a subset of rows, as once, few, many or a class of expanded clone.

>few|TRBV9
ASSVVGIPHEQY
>many|TRBV2
ASTDRQTNEKLF
>-|TRBV7-9
ASSLSGGETYEQY
>-|TRBV7-8
ASSPAAGGGTEAF
>once|TRBV7-3
ASSPGAPGVAF
>few|TRBV5-1
ASSLEWAGEAF
>once|TRBV10-3
AISEGQDQETQY
>-|TRBV30
AWSTGRDTQY
>-|TRBV5-1
ASSFARRNNEQF
>-|TRBV7-9
ASSFLNEKLF
>-|TRBV5-4
ASSVGTSRTYEQY
>-|TRBV16
ASSGGWRDEYEQY
>-|TRBV5-1
ASSLQGGSYEQY
>-|TRBV5-1
ASSVLQVFPAGANVLT
>-|TRBV11-2
ASSLAARSEQF
>-|TRBV5-1
ASAEIGETQY
>-|TRBV28
ASSLGQGSQETQY
>-|TRBV11-2
ASSPTGAENIQY